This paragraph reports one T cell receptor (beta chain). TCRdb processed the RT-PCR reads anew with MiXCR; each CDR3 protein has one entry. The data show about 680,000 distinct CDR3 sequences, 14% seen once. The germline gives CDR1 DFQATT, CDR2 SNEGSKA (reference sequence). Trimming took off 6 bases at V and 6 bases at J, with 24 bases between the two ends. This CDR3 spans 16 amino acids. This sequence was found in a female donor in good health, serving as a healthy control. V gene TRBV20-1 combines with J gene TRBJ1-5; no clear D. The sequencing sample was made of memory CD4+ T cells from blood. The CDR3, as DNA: TGCAGTGCCGTAAGAGAAACCGCTGACCCCGGTCAGCCCCAGCATTTT. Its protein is CSAVRETADPGQPQHF.